Detailed here is one T cell receptor (beta chain). It has no known antigen specificity. Base qualities are not provided; no much larger clone lies one nucleotide away. Receptor libraries were prepared by the immunoSEQ multiplex PCR assay. A mixture of 60 forward primers for TCR Vbeta segments and 13 reverse primers for TCR Jbeta segments was used in the multiplex PCR. The CDR3 region of rearranged TCR beta genes was amplified from genomic DNA by a multiplex PCR assay. On the Illumina HiSeq System, the amplified TCR beta libraries were sequenced as 87-base-pair reads. Per the original workflow: A later analysis counted about 76 million unique TCR beta chains across the 600 to 850 repertoires, and some 12 million of these chains were shared by at least two donors. A nearest-neighbor algorithm error-corrected the raw reads and collapsed the reads into unique sequences, merging closely related sequences to remove PCR and sequencing errors. Alignment of CDR3 sequences to IMGT reference sequences was used to assign V, D and J gene segments. For a sequence to be retained, at least a six-nucleotide match to both a V gene segment and a J gene segment was required. A rearrangement was called productive if the CDR3 had no stop codons and remained in frame with V and J, and every other rearrangement was called non-productive. CDR3 was defined by IMGT convention, running from the second conserved V-encoded cysteine to the conserved J-encoded phenylalanine. Sequences without an unambiguous match to a single V gene segment were excluded from the earlier analysis of almost 600 of the donors. In an earlier analysis of 587 of the donors, V segments were called functional above 56.7% productive rearrangements and were called segregating when the between-donor standard deviation exceeded 5%. A statistical classification framework was built for diagnosing cytomegalovirus status from the catalog of TCR beta chain sequences. In a later analysis, TCR nucleotide sequences were compared against IMGT/GENE-DB human TR gene sequences so that V and J genes could be assigned. Using the TCRdist pipeline, a later analysis assigned CDR3 sequences along with most-parsimonious VDJ recombination scenarios. A later analysis defined each TCR beta chain by its CDR3 amino acid sequence plus V-gene family, and excluded reads lacking a unique V-gene family. In a later analysis, 550 to 650 highly shared, low-generation-probability nucleotide sequences were removed to address suspected cross-contamination and a sequencing artifact. For each public chain, a later analysis derived a clonal expansion index from normalized ranks of inferred template counts within each repertoire. A later analysis computed generation probabilities with a VDJ recombination model fitted to out-of-frame rearrangements, and checked the results against IGoR. In a later analysis, hypergeometric tests were used to score TCR-TCR, TCR-HLA and TCR-CMV co-occurrence, with a repertoire-size bias correction applied to TCR pairs. False discovery rates were estimated in a later analysis by permuting HLA or CMV assignments 20 times. A later analysis grouped co-occurring TCRs with DBSCAN, adding TCRdist sequence similarity when clustering within HLA-allele-positive subsets. Repertoires with fewer than 30,000 or more than 120,000 public chains, plus five repertoires with anomalous nucleotide sharing, were excluded from co-occurrence clustering. The table was pulled from immuneACCESS by TCRdb, which kept in-frame rearrangements only. Such tables lose some clones; where checked, under half of the loss comes from unresolved V genes, and the rest has no known cause. The V and J calls and the clone size are those of that table, but D and trimming were determined from the DNA. The sample table lists about 99,000 clones, around 82% of them with a count of one. Over 3% of the sample comes from the top ten.

V and J are truncated by 5 bases and 19 bases respectively, leaving an intervening sequence of 15 bases. CDR1 and CDR2 are drawn from the germline V gene (reference sequence): DFQATT, SNEGSKA. Its CDR3 holds 10 amino acids, cysteine through phenylalanine. The kept DNA is CDR3 alone, 30 bases in frame from the first base. The data originate from a study of cytomegalovirus exposure and HLA in healthy donors (dated by TCRdb to about 2017). Study-level background: An earlier analysis of roughly 500 of the donors reported roughly 300 Gb of sequence data and 100 million to 130 million unique TCR beta sequences from 150 million to 200 million T cells. Roughly 300 gigabases of sequencing data and roughly 81 million unique TCR sequences made up an early release that covered several hundred HLA-typed donors. Among the roughly 430 genotyped donors, approximately 76% belonged to the genetic ancestry cluster associated with self-reported Caucasian donors. The study was designed to test whether signatures of past pathogen exposure could be identified by cataloging public T cell receptors. The study used immunosequencing to profile the T cell repertoires of 600 to 850 subjects and linked those repertoires to cytomegalovirus serostatus. In addition to the first cohort of 666 subjects, a separate validation cohort of over 90 different subjects was used. To predict cytomegalovirus infection status, the study brought together high-throughput TCR immunosequencing, statistical association of individual TCRs with disease status, and machine learning. In a later analysis, previously published TCR beta repertoires from some 640 donors were re-analyzed and high-resolution HLA genotyping was added so that TCR occurrence patterns could be studied. Rather than using new phenotypic data, the later analysis identified candidate immune exposures from TCR beta sequences and from how often those sequences occurred across donors. An earlier analysis of about 620 of the donors applied high-throughput TCR beta sequencing to assess whether each TCR beta V gene segment acted as functional or pseudogenic. Alongside the repertoire data, information on donor age, sex, ethnicity and CMV serostatus was compiled. Genome-wide SNP genotypes for about 60% of the 666 donors were used in a later genetic analysis, which treated that subset as a discovery cohort. All discovery cohort repertoires had been generated using a single sequencing platform. HLA typing included class I and class II loci at four-digit resolution. Typing coverage varied by locus: 629-630 donors for A, B, C, DRB1 and DQB1; 522 for DQA1; around 570 for DPA1; around 450 for DPB1. Several DR-DQ haplotypes were treated as single units for association and clustering because of strong linkage in the cohort. Among 300 to 450 genotyped donors of the cohort, an average of roughly 240,000 unique TCR beta nucleotide sequences were sequenced per donor, roughly 20% of them non-productive. Points the paper makes about the study in general: Most TCR sequences were observed very rarely across donors, whereas some public TCRs were present in many individuals. Because some donors lacked HLA typing at each locus, the association tests relied only on the typed subset. A few of the identified cytomegalovirus-associated TCR beta chains were confirmed in vitro to be specific for cytomegalovirus antigens. According to a later genetic analysis, donors in an Asian-associated ancestry cluster had fewer N-insertions in productive TCRs than the approximately 700-donor mean. According to a later analysis, most CMV-associated TCR beta chains appeared to be HLA-restricted, and the HLA associations seemed to be driven largely by CMV exposure. Linkage disequilibrium might explain the correlated functional status among segregating V segments, but an unknown experimental factor could not be excluded. In a later analysis, HLA-associated TCR beta chains showed more clonal expansion and lower generation probabilities than non-associated chains that were equally common. Roughly uniform sequencing depth across donors was assumed in presence/absence analyses, although this assumption may not hold. The earlier analysis of a few hundred of the donors excluded 15 to 20 rarely observed V segments, including chromosome 9 orphons, because counts were too low. In an earlier analysis of approximately 600 of the donors, most TCR beta V segments were observed in productive rearrangements about 87% or about 30% of the time, broadly matching IMGT annotations. It was suggested by the authors that the approach could potentially be generalized to other disease states and immunological phenotypes. According to a later analysis, TCR association rates differed among HLA loci, with DRB1 alleles showing the most associated TCRs and HLA-C alleles showing the fewest. In both the original and validation cohorts, the classifier was reported to diagnose cytomegalovirus status with high specificity and sensitivity. The study listed approximately 150 TCR beta chains as associated with cytomegalovirus. Assigning TCR associations to individual alleles was difficult when HLA alleles, especially DR and DQ, strongly co-occurred. A further reported finding was that TCR beta sequences accurately predicted the HLA-A and HLA-B alleles for most subjects in the first cohort. The 87-base-pair reads could not distinguish some IMGT-functional V segments, including TRBV6-2 and TRBV6-3, so those segments were excluded. A later analysis reported that several top co-occurrence clusters appeared linked to parvovirus B19, influenza, CMV and Epstein-Barr virus. In a later genetic analysis, a missense DCLRE1C variant was associated with V-gene and J-gene trimming of TCR beta chains, and the association was replicated in an independent cohort. A cluster of highly shared sequence variants was judged likely to represent a technical artifact of the sequencing pipeline. CMV serostatus was the only immune exposure information available for the cohort. The cohort was sequenced for TCR beta chains only, and without alpha or paired-chain data the features that could be detected were limited. Specific HLA alleles were associated with roughly 16,000 TCR beta sequences at a false discovery rate of 0.05 in a later analysis.

The cohort was made up of 500 to 850 healthy bone marrow donors. Cohort members were all nominally healthy when sampled, although unrecorded immune exposures were likely present. The donor was CMV seronegative and was included in the group of a few hundred seronegative cohort members. A peripheral blood sample was collected from each donor, and TCR beta sequencing was performed on peripheral blood mononuclear cells. Genomic DNA was extracted from the blood cell samples with the Qiagen DNeasy Blood Extraction Kit. The sequenced sample was PBMCs. The chain is encoded by TRBV20-1 joined to TRBJ1-6, with TRBD1 as a weak D call on 5 bases. This receptor was obtained from a man aged 40-55 years in good health and CMV-seronegative. The bases are TGCAGTGCTTTTGGCAGGGATCCTCACTTT. Its translation is CSAFGRDPHF.